Following are 10 T cell receptor beta chains from one sample sequenced in a study of shared clonotypes between healthy human individuals. Some clones are missing from TCRdb's copy, which holds only in-frame ones; the method was immunoSEQ multiplex PCR. The table records about 600,000 clones, roughly 97% of them present only once. The sequencing input was naive CD4+ T cells sorted from blood. Stated subset: CD45RA+ positively selected. These receptors all stem from a woman in her 30s in good health.

Only one count was recorded for this clone. The CDR3: CAWRDDQGCWYEQYF. CDR3 nucleotides: TGTGCCTGGAGGGACGACCAGGGGTGCTGGTACGAGCAGTACTTC. V and J are TRBV30 and TRBJ2-7; D is possibly TRBD1 (6 bases). The CDR3 contains 15 residues. The ends were cut back, 3 bases at V and 4 bases at J, with 19 bases in the middle. CDR1 and CDR2 from the germline V gene are GTSNPN and SVGIG (reference sequence).

This rearrangement joins TRBV5-6 to TRBJ2-7, with unresolved D. V was clipped by 3 bases and J by 3 bases, with 4 bases between them. This CDR3 contains 11 residues. CDR1 and CDR2 (germline): SGHDT, YYEEEE. The CDR3 bases are TGTGCCAGCAGCTCCTTCTACGAGCAGTACTTC. This gives the protein CASSSFYEQYF.

The chain joins TRBV5-4 to TRBJ2-7; perhaps D is TRBD1 or TRBD2 (5 bases each). The CDR3 is 16 amino acids. Germline V gives CDR1 SGHNT, CDR2 YYREEE (reference sequence). Trimming shortened V by 0 bases and J by 4 bases, and 17 bases separated the two germline ends. The CDR3 sequence is CASSLGPGRGEYEQYF. CDR3 sequence (DNA): TGTGCCAGCAGCTTGGGTCCGGGACGGGGTGAGTACGAGCAGTACTTC.

The chain is built from TRBV27 and TRBJ1-5, with unresolved D. The V and J ends lost 2 bases and 7 bases respectively, with 15 bases between them. Germline lookup yields CDR1 MNHEY and CDR2 SMNVEV (reference sequence). The CDR3 extends over 15 amino acids. The CDR3 nucleotides read TGTGCCAGCAGTTTAAGTCTCCCCCCCGGCCAGCCCCAGCATTTT. Residues: CASSLSLPPGQPQHF.

A word on this clone: This specimen includes other DNA sequences encoding the same CDR3. J is TRBJ1-1 and V is TRBV18; 9 bases align to TRBD1. V was clipped by 3 bases and J by 5 bases; unmatched bases: 4. The CDR3 sequence is 14 residues long. Germline V lookup: CDR1 KGHSH, CDR2 LQKENI. The CDR3 coding sequence is TGTGCCAGCTCACCGGGGACAGGGCGGACTGAAGCTTTCTTT. It codes for CASSPGTGRTEAFF.

This clone was found once. This sequence joins TRBV18 and TRBJ2-2; D is uncertain. This CDR3 region has 14 residues. The V gene lost 1 base and the J gene lost 6 bases, with 9 bases spanning the gap. Germline assignment: CDR1 KGHSH and CDR2 LQKENI. The CDR3 here is CASSPRSASGELFF. CDR3 in DNA: TGTGCCAGCTCACCACGGTCGGCCTCCGGGGAGCTGTTTTTT.

This chain uses TRBV4-1 with TRBJ2-7; 10 bases line up with TRBD2. This CDR3 is built from 15 residues. CDR1 and CDR2 (germline): MGHRA, YSYEKL. V dropped 3 bases and J dropped 5; count of bases not matched to a gene: 7. CDR3 in DNA: TGCGCCAGCAGCCAGCCCTCTAGCGGGAGAAACGAGCAGTACTTC. The encoded protein is CASSQPSSGRNEQYF.

CDR3 coding DNA: TGTGCCAGCAGCACGGGCAGTCTTGGCACCGGGGAGCTGTTTTTT. Translation gives CASSTGSLGTGELFF. The rearrangement links TRBV6-5 to TRBJ2-2; D unresolved. The CDR3 consists of 15 residues. V was clipped by 6 bases and J by 4 bases, with 15 bases between them. Germline lookup yields CDR1 MNHEY and CDR2 SVGAGI.

J is TRBJ1-2 and V is TRBV7-2; D unresolved. Germline CDR1 and CDR2: SGHTA and FQGNSA. V shed 1 base and J shed 4 bases, with 10 bases lying between them. The CDR3 spans 14 residues. CDR3 amino acids: CASSLGPGFYGYTF. CDR3 DNA sequence: TGTGCCAGCAGCTTAGGGCCGGGATTCTATGGCTACACCTTC.

The chain couples TRBV28 to TRBJ2-7; D tentatively fits TRBD1 or TRBD2 (5 bases each). The CDR3 has 14 amino acids. Looked up from germline, CDR1 is MDHEN and CDR2 is SYDVKM. The ends were cut back, 2 bases at V and 6 bases at J, with 14 bases in the middle. CDR3 in amino acids: CASSLSEGLIEQYF. DNA for the CDR3: TGTGCCAGCAGTTTAAGCGAGGGGCTGATCGAGCAGTACTTC.